This entry is about one TCR beta chain. As yet, its antigen is unknown. These data belong to a study of shared clonotypes between healthy human individuals. Study-level background: For every donor, three CD4 naive, three CD4 memory, two CD8 naive and one CD8 memory plates were used. General study points: Clonotype sharing across donors was expected to vary with sequencing depth.

Looked up from germline, CDR1 is LNHDA and CDR2 is SQIVND (reference sequence). The CDR3 is 15 residues long. The germline V and J ends were trimmed by 7 bases and 0 bases, with 14 bases remaining between them. Measured with immunoSEQ multiplex PCR; TCRdb has only the in-frame clones, and not every one. The repertoire holds about 380,000 clones, with 96% as singletons. Sequenced input: memory CD8+ T cells sorted from blood. This sample's subset: CD45RO+ cells pooled with CCR7-negative TemRA cells. This sequence originates from a man in his thirties or forties in good health. This chain uses TRBV19 with TRBJ2-3; no clear D gene. The CDR3: CASTPTSSSTDTQYF. The CDR3 coding sequence is TGTGCCAGTACCCCGACATCCTCTAGCACAGATACGCAGTATTTT.